The 2 T cell receptor beta chains below come from one sample, sequenced in a study of T cell repertoires in cytomegalovirus infection. TCRdb ran MiXCR on the reads and lists one entry per CDR3 protein. The table lists about 700,000 distinct CDR3 sequences, around 35% of them singletons, with about 20% in the top ten. Antigen specificity for these receptors is unknown. The sequencing used cultured PBMCs, collected from culture after CMV antigen stimulation. These receptors all come from a human donor in good health (CMV status not recorded). Some clones in this sample may be carry-over from other donors' samples.

The rearrangement links TRBV5-3 to TRBJ1-4, with D maybe TRBD1 (6 bases). TRBV5-3 is annotated as an ORF whose role is uncertain. V was trimmed by 8 bases and J by 4 bases, leaving 18 bases between them. The CDR3 has 15 residues. CDR3 sequence (DNA): TGTGCCAGCAGCCCCTCGACAGGTTTTAATGAAAAACTGTTTTTT. It translates to CASSPSTGFNEKLFF.

This clonotype was found many times. An end of the junction does not agree with germline; a read error may underlie this. The chain employs TRBV7-2 and TRBJ2-2; unclear D gene. The CDR3 is made up of 15 amino acids. Looked up from germline, CDR1 is SGHTA and CDR2 is FQGNSA. The CDR3 bases are TGTGCCAGCAGATTAGGTGTGGTTGAGGCCGGGGAGCTGTTTTTT. Translation gives CASRLGVVEAGELFF. The complete variable domain, with remaining parts taken from reference TRBV7-2 and TRBJ2-2, reads GAGVSQSPSNKVTEKGKDVELRCDPISGHTALYWYRQSLGQGLEFLIYFQGNSAPDKSGLPSDRFSAERTGGSVSTLTIQRTQQEDSAVYLCASRLGVVEAGELFFGEGSRLTVL.